This entry features one T cell receptor (beta chain) sequence. Clones were read by immunoSEQ multiplex PCR, and TCRdb kept only the in-frame ones, dropping some. The repertoire holds 760,000 or so clones, with approximately 97% as singletons. CD45RO-negative cells were positively selected for CCR7, leaving out terminally differentiated effector memory CD45RA+ cells. The data stem from a study of shared clonotypes between healthy human individuals. Study context: Participating donors consisted of a couple of women and a few men aged 18 to 49.

CDR3 size: 11 residues. V lost 8 bases and J 8 bases, leaving 10 bases between the germline ends. The germline gives CDR1 SNHLY, CDR2 FYNNEI. Sequenced material: naive CD8+ T cells sorted from blood. The rearrangement links TRBV2 to TRBJ2-1; no definite D call. This clonotype was obtained from a man aged 25-45 years in good health. This chain's CDR3 is CASYYRYEQFF. CDR3 DNA sequence: TGTGCCAGCTATTATAGGTATGAGCAGTTCTTC.